This entry lists 20 T cell receptor beta chains sequenced from one sample in a study of PD-1 blockade in classical Hodgkin lymphoma. Profiled with immunoSEQ multiplex PCR; TCRdb holds only in-frame clones, not every one. Among 14,000 or so clones listed, around four fifths were seen once. All the patients suffered relapse after autologous stem cell transplantation, and brentuximab vedotin exposure differed. The sequences come from peripheral blood mononuclear cells (PBMCs), collected at baseline. The receptors come from a human donor with classical Hodgkin lymphoma.

The chain couples TRBV5-5 to TRBJ1-6, with D possibly matching TRBD1 (6 bases). The germline gives CDR1 SGHKS, CDR2 YYEKEE (reference sequence). V gave up 0 bases and J gave up 9 bases, with 13 bases separating them. The CDR3 spans 15 residues. CDR3: CASSLDGGEISPLHF. CDR3 DNA: TGTGCCAGCAGCTTGGACGGGGGCGAGATTTCACCCCTCCACTTT.

The CDR3 protein is CASSYSYDGLYEQYF. The CDR3 DNA follows: TGTGCCAGCAGTTACTCGTATGACGGGCTCTACGAGCAGTACTTC. The gene calls are TRBV6-5 and TRBJ2-7; D is unresolved. The CDR3 has 15 residues. V was cut by 0 bases and J by 3 bases, with 12 bases left in between. Germline V CDR1 and CDR2: MNHEY, SVGAGI.

The chain uses TRBV29-1 and TRBJ1-4, with 9 bases matching TRBD1. J was trimmed by 4 bases and V by 5 bases; bases with no gene match: 2. The germline gives CDR1 SQVTM, CDR2 ANQGSEA. This CDR3 contains 13 residues. The CDR3 loop reads CSVHRGHNEKLFF. As DNA, the CDR3 is TGCAGCGTTCACAGGGGGCATAATGAAAAACTGTTTTTT.

This sequence joins TRBV4-1 and TRBJ1-2; no clear D gene. The CDR3 has 14 amino acids. Between the trimmed V and J ends, which lost 0 bases and 0 bases, there was a span of 5 bases. Germline assignment: CDR1 MGHRA and CDR2 YSYEKL. The CDR3 DNA reads as TGCGCCAGCAGCCAAGAGCTCTCTAACTATGGCTACACCTTC. It codes for CASSQELSNYGYTF.

The V call is TRBV5-1, the J call TRBJ2-7; 9 nucleotides match TRBD1. The CDR3 runs to 14 residues. Germline CDR1 reads SGHRS; CDR2 reads YFSETQ. The V gene end was trimmed by 4 bases and the J gene end by 4 bases; junction bases not matched to a gene: 6. The CDR3 region has the DNA TGCGCCAGCAGCACCGGGACAGGGATATACGAGCAGTACTTC. Its translation: CASSTGTGIYEQYF.

V usage is TRBV7-2 and J usage is TRBJ2-3, with TRBD1 as a possible D gene (6 bases). The CDR3 loop spans 13 amino acids. Trimming removed 4 bases from V and 4 bases from J, with 9 bases in between. The V gene's germline CDR1 is SGHTA and CDR2 FQGNSA. The CDR3 DNA reads as TGTGCCAGCAGCTGGAACAGGGCAGATACGCAGTATTTT. Amino acid sequence: CASSWNRADTQYF.

This clone occurred a few times. This chain uses TRBV28 with TRBJ1-5; no firm D call. The germline gives CDR1 MDHEN, CDR2 SYDVKM. Between the trimmed V and J ends, which lost 2 bases and 0 bases, there was a span of 17 bases. The CDR3 covers 18 residues. The CDR3 loop reads CASSLTPSQSYSNQPQHF. In DNA, the CDR3 is TGTGCCAGCAGTTTAACCCCTTCACAGTCCTATAGCAATCAGCCCCAGCATTTT. Combining the CDR3 with reference TRBV28 and TRBJ1-5 gives the whole variable domain DVKVTQSSRYLVKRTGEKVFLECVQDMDHENMFWYRQDPGLGLRLIYFSYDVKMKEKGDIPEGYSVSREKKERFSLILESASTNQTSMYLCASSLTPSQSYSNQPQHFGDGTRLSIL.

The chain employs TRBV7-9 and TRBJ2-3; 11 bases map to TRBD2. In germline, CDR1 is SEHNR, CDR2 FQNEAQ (reference sequence). The CDR3 loop spans 18 amino acids. The V and J ends lost 5 bases and 1 base, in that order; junction bases with no gene match: 11. Here the CDR3 reads CASSPRLGLAEGTDTQYF. CDR3 DNA: TGTGCCAGCAGCCCGAGATTGGGACTAGCGGAGGGCACAGATACGCAGTATTTT.

The chain links TRBV28 to TRBJ2-1; 7 bases agree with TRBD1. Unmatched junction bases numbered 11, after V lost 3 bases and J lost 15 bases. The CDR3 has 13 amino acids. In germline, CDR1 is MDHEN, CDR2 SYDVKM. CDR3 in amino acids: CASSFKGAGLPFF. As DNA, the CDR3 is TGTGCCAGCAGTTTTAAGGGGGCAGGGCTTCCGTTCTTC.

In this sample, this clone turned up a few times. The V gene is TRBV19, the J gene TRBJ2-2; perhaps TRBD1 as D (6 bases). CDR1 LNHDA and CDR2 SQIVND come from the germline V gene (reference sequence). V gave up 6 bases and J gave up 3 bases, with 11 bases separating them. The CDR3 has 14 amino acids. This CDR3 is CASRLSGDTGELFF. DNA for the CDR3: TGTGCCAGTAGATTATCAGGGGACACCGGGGAGCTGTTTTTT.

The chain carries TRBV5-6 and TRBJ2-4; D is uncertain. CDR1 SGHDT and CDR2 YYEEEE come from the germline V gene. This CDR3 is built from 16 residues. The V end lost 0 bases, the J end lost 1 base, and 11 bases lay between the germline ends. CDR3 in amino acids: CASSLVSDVAKNIQYF. Here the CDR3 DNA reads TGTGCCAGCAGCTTGGTTTCGGATGTGGCCAAAAACATTCAGTACTTC.

V is TRBV4-3 and J is TRBJ2-5; D is tentatively TRBD1 or TRBD2 (7 bases each). Germline V CDR1 and CDR2: LGHNA, YSLEER. The CDR3 contains 16 residues. Between the trimmed V and J ends, which lost 1 base and 5 bases, there was a span of 17 bases. CDR3: CASSQGWGRGGETQYF. DNA for the CDR3: TGCGCCAGCAGCCAAGGCTGGGGCAGGGGGGGTGAGACCCAGTACTTC.

V is TRBV5-5 and J is TRBJ1-3, with no clear D. The V and J ends lost 0 bases and 2 bases respectively, with 6 bases between them. The CDR3 length is 14 residues. CDR1 is SGHKS and CDR2 is YYEKEE in the germline V gene (reference sequence). The CDR3 nucleotides are TGTGCCAGCAGCTTGGACAGACCTGGAAACACCATATATTTT. As protein: CASSLDRPGNTIYF.

The gene calls are TRBV9 and TRBJ2-2; 8 bases map to TRBD2. This CDR3 contains 17 residues. The V gene's germline CDR1 is SGDLS and CDR2 YYNGEE. J was trimmed by 0 bases and V by 4 bases; bases with no gene match: 8. The DNA of the CDR3 is TGTGCCAGCAGCCGTAGGGGTAGCGGGGCGAACACCGGGGAGCTGTTTTTT. Translating it yields CASSRRGSGANTGELFF.

The rearrangement uses TRBV5-1 and TRBJ1-4; weak D call: TRBD1 (6 bases). Germline assignment: CDR1 SGHRS and CDR2 YFSETQ. V dropped 0 bases and J dropped 8 bases, with 17 bases sitting between them. This CDR3 contains 16 residues. CDR3 sequence reads: CASSLEVQGGGEKLFF. The CDR3 DNA follows: TGCGCCAGCAGCTTGGAAGTTCAGGGAGGGGGAGAAAAACTGTTTTTT. Together with reference TRBV5-1 and TRBJ1-4, the CDR3 gives the full variable domain: KAGVTQTPRYLIKTRGQQVTLSCSPISGHRSVSWYQQTPGQGLQFLFEYFSETQRNKGNFPGRFSGRQFSNSRSEMNVSTLELGDSALYLCASSLEVQGGGEKLFFGSGTQLSVL.

This rearrangement joins TRBV19 to TRBJ2-3; 7 bases are shared with TRBD1. V dropped 3 bases and J dropped 2; count of bases not matched to a gene: 2. The CDR3 runs 14 residues. The germline V gene encodes CDR1 LNHDA and CDR2 SQIVND (reference sequence). CDR3 sequence (DNA): TGTGCCAGTAGTATCGACAGGGACACAGATACGCAGTATTTT. It translates to CASSIDRDTDTQYF.

The chain links TRBV28 to TRBJ1-1; D remains unclear. The CDR3 has 15 residues. Deletions cut 5 bases from V and 3 bases from J, with 16 bases between. Germline V gene data show CDR1 as MDHEN and CDR2 as SYDVKM. The CDR3 sequence is CASSPLEGRDTEAFF. The CDR3 nucleotides are TGTGCCAGCAGTCCCCTCGAGGGTAGGGACACTGAAGCTTTCTTT.

V usage is TRBV7-8 and J usage is TRBJ1-3, with D unclear. This CDR3 has 15 amino acids. Germline V gene lookup returns CDR1 SGHVS and CDR2 FQNEAQ. Trimming stripped 1 base from V and 3 bases from J, with 10 bases between. The CDR3 DNA reads as TGTGCCAGCAGCTTAGAGGGAGGGAATGGAAACACCATATATTTT. Translation gives CASSLEGGNGNTIYF.

This rearrangement joins TRBV4-1 to TRBJ2-3; 7 bases match TRBD1. Per the germline V gene, CDR1 is MGHRA and CDR2 is YSYEKL. With V trimmed by 2 bases and J by 5 bases, 13 bases remained unmatched. This CDR3 is built from 17 residues. CDR3 nucleotide sequence: TGCGCCAGCAGCCAAAGCCTTTACCAGGGGGATGTAGATACGCAGTATTTT. It codes for CASSQSLYQGDVDTQYF.

This sequence joins TRBV27 and TRBJ2-3; tentatively, D is TRBD2 (7 bases). The CDR3 length is 16 residues. Germline CDR1 reads MNHEY; CDR2 reads SMNVEV (reference sequence). V was cut by 6 bases and J by 2 bases, with 18 bases left in between. CDR3 sequence reads: CASRSDSGGPTDTQYF. The CDR3 bases are TGTGCCAGCAGGTCGGACTCCGGGGGGCCCACAGATACGCAGTATTTT.